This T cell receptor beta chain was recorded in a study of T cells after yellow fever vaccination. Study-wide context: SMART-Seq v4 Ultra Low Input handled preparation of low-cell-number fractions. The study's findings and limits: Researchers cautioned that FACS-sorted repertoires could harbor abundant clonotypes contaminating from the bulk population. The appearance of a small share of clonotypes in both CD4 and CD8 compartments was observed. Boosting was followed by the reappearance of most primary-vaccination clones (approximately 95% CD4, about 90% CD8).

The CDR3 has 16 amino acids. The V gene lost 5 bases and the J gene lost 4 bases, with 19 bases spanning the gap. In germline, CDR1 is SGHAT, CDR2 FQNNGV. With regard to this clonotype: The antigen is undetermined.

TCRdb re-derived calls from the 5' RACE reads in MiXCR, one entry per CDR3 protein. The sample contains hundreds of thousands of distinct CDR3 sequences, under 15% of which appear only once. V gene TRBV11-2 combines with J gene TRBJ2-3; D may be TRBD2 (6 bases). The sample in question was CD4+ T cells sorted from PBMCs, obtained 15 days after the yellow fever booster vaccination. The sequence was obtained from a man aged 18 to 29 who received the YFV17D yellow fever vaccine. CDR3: CASSLVGGASPDTQYF. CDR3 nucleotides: TGTGCCAGCAGCCTAGTCGGGGGAGCCTCCCCAGATACGCAGTATTTT.